Listed below are T cell receptor beta chains from one sample, sequenced in a study of T-cell reconstitution after alpha-beta-depleted transplantation in children. TCRdb reanalysed the PCR reads using MiXCR and keeps one entry per CDR3 protein. Of approximately 300,000 distinct CDR3 sequences in the sample, almost 8% were seen once. Source: peripheral blood, taken 360 days after TCRalphabeta/CD19-depleted stem cell transplant. The receptors shown here come from a female patient between 2 and 15 years old who had a stem cell transplant for Fanconi anemia, so the T cells may come from the graft donor. Each CDR3 is given with its conserved first and last residue. The D gene is left open where the match is weak. Clone size, where shown, is once, few, many, or a class for clones that have expanded.

v_gene,abundance,j_gene,d_gene,CDR3nt,CDR3aa
TRBV28,many,TRBJ2-7,TRBD1,TGTGCCAGCAGTGTCCCCTCCCCTTGGACAGGGGGCGAGCAGTACTTC,CASSVPSPWTGGEQYF
TRBV19,few,TRBJ2-2,TRBD1,TGTGCCAGTAGTAGGGACAGACCTATTAAGACCGGGGAGCTGTTTTTT,CASSRDRPIKTGELFF
TRBV20-1,many,TRBJ1-1,TRBD1,TGCAGTGCCCTGACAGGGGCGGACACTGAAGCTTTCTTT,CSALTGADTEAFF
TRBV12-3/TRBV12-4,many,TRBJ2-3,TRBD2,TGTGCCAGCAGTTTTCTGACTAGCGGGTACACAGATACGCAGTATTTT,CASSFLTSGYTDTQYF
TRBV28,NA,TRBJ2-5,TRBD1,TGTGCCAGCAGTATAGGGACAGGAAGCCAAGAGACCCAGTACTTC,CASSIGTGSQETQYF
TRBV28,many,TRBJ2-7,NA,TGTGCCACCACCCGCCAGGGGTACGAGCAGTACTTC,CATTRQGYEQYF
TRBV12-3/TRBV12-4,many,TRBJ1-3,NA,TGTGCCAGCCACGTGGGGGCTGGAAACACCATATATTTT,CASHVGAGNTIYF
TRBV25-1,many,TRBJ1-5,NA,TGTGCCAGCAGTGGGGGACGGTATAGCAATCAGCCCCAGCATTTT,CASSGGRYSNQPQHF
TRBV10-1,many,TRBJ1-1,NA,TGCGCCAGCAGTGAGCTCACTTCTGGAACTGAAGCTTTCTTT,CASSELTSGTEAFF
TRBV6-5,few,TRBJ1-1,NA,TGTGCCAGCAGTTACAGGGGACTGAACACTGAAGCTTTCTTT,CASSYRGLNTEAFF
TRBV5-1,many,TRBJ2-7,NA,TGCGCCAGCAGCTTGGACAGGACCTTCTACGAGCAGTACTTC,CASSLDRTFYEQYF
TRBV19,NA,TRBJ2-5,NA,TGTGCCAGTAGTCCAGGAGTGGTCGGGCAAGAGACCCAGTACTTC,CASSPGVVGQETQYF